The clone carrying this T cell receptor (beta chain) was seen a single time. The source of the sample is a study of blood T cell repertoires in COVID-19. In the study overall: Acute and convalescent COVID-19 specimens originated in the United States, Italy and Spain.

Germline-derived CDR1 and CDR2 are ENHRY and SYGVKD. This CDR3 has 14 residues. The germline V and J ends were trimmed by 6 bases and 0 bases, with 11 bases remaining between them. Original handling: Amplification of reference gene primers provided the estimated nucleated cell counts. Data came from immunoSEQ multiplex PCR; TCRdb stores just in-frame clones and leaves some out. D and trimming come from the DNA, and the V and J calls and clone size come from that table. The sample holds fewer than 150,000 clones, approximately 85% seen once. The sequenced material came from peripheral blood. The TCR originated in a human donor in a cohort sampled during active COVID-19. The genes are TRBV10-3 and TRBJ2-5, with D perhaps TRBD1 (5 bases). The CDR3 nucleotides are TGTGCCATCAGGCAGGGTTTTGACCAAGAGACCCAGTACTTC. Its protein is CAIRQGFDQETQYF.